Presented here are 21 T cell receptor beta chains from one specimen sequenced in a study of T cell repertoires in cytomegalovirus infection. TCRdb redid the calling of the reads with MiXCR, one entry per CDR3 protein. The data show a few hundred thousand distinct CDR3 sequences, 15% to 20% seen once. Sequencing was carried out using PBMCs. The source of these receptors is a human donor in good health (CMV status not recorded). Some clones in this sample may be carry-over from other donors' samples.

This clonotype was detected only a few times. V usage is TRBV25-1 and J usage is TRBJ2-3; D is possibly TRBD2 (6 bases). This CDR3 comprises 17 residues. V lost 1 base to trimming and J lost 1 base, with 15 bases between them. From germline, CDR1 is MGHDK and CDR2 SYGVNS. The CDR3 region is CASSEFGGTVGTDTQYF. For the CDR3, the DNA is TGTGCCAGCAGTGAATTCGGAGGGACCGTTGGCACAGATACGCAGTATTTT.

In its sample, this clonotype was seen a few times. The V gene is TRBV2, the J gene TRBJ1-2; D is ambiguous. The V end lost 10 bases, the J end lost 7 bases, and 10 bases lay between the germline ends. The CDR3 contains 10 residues. Looked up from germline, CDR1 is SNHLY and CDR2 is FYNNEI. CDR3 sequence (DNA): TGTGCCATCTCAAACGGTGGCTACACCTTC. The encoded protein is CAISNGGYTF.

This clonotype was seen a few times. V gene TRBV6-1 combines with J gene TRBJ1-5; D is unresolved. CDR1 and CDR2 from the germline V gene are MNHNS and SASEGT. CDR3 length: 12 amino acids. V lost 6 bases and J lost 9, with 12 bases in between. Here the CDR3 reads CASRATFGPQHF. The CDR3 coding sequence is TGTGCCAGCAGGGCGACCTTTGGGCCCCAGCATTTT.

This clonotype was observed many times. The V gene is TRBV7-9, the J gene TRBJ1-6; perhaps TRBD1 as D (6 bases). This CDR3 spans 13 amino acids. Germline lookup yields CDR1 SEHNR and CDR2 FQNEAQ (reference sequence). Trimming took off 5 bases at V and 7 bases at J, with 9 bases between the two ends. The CDR3 loop is CASSPRGNSPLHF. CDR3 DNA: TGTGCCAGCAGCCCCAGGGGAAATTCACCCCTCCACTTT.

The sample holds many counts of this clonotype. The chain has TRBV7-2 and TRBJ1-6; TRBD1 matches 7 bases. This CDR3 has 15 residues. In germline, CDR1 is SGHTA, CDR2 FQGNSA. V lost 1 base and J lost 6; bases outside the gene matches: 3. CDR3 in DNA: TGTGCCAGCAGCTTAGTGGGGACAGCTAATTCACCCCTCCACTTT. This codes for CASSLVGTANSPLHF.

This sequence joins TRBV7-2 and TRBJ1-1; no clear D. Trimming took off 1 base at V and 5 bases at J, with 11 bases between the two ends. This CDR3 is built from 14 residues. CDR1 and CDR2 from the germline V gene are SGHTA and FQGNSA. The CDR3 sequence is CASSLGPGGTEAFF. The CDR3, as DNA: TGTGCCAGCAGCTTAGGGCCCGGTGGGACTGAAGCTTTCTTT.

This clonotype was seen only a few times. This rearrangement joins TRBV6-5 to TRBJ2-1, with a possible D match to TRBD1 (6 bases). The CDR3 length is 15 residues. The germline gives CDR1 MNHEY, CDR2 SVGAGI. V lost 0 bases to trimming and J lost 4 bases, with 10 bases between them. The CDR3 loop is CASSYSGTLYNEQFF. CDR3 in DNA: TGTGCCAGCAGTTACTCGGGGACACTTTACAATGAGCAGTTCTTC.

This clonotype has only a few counts. The CDR3 DNA sequence: TGTGCCAGCAGCCCTAGAGAAATCAGCGGGGGTGAGCAGTTCTTC. This encodes CASSPREISGGEQFF. The chain couples TRBV6-5 to TRBJ2-1; 8 bases match TRBD2. J lost 9 bases, V lost 6 bases, and 13 bases had no gene match. Germline V gives CDR1 MNHEY, CDR2 SVGAGI. CDR3 length: 15 amino acids.

The chain links TRBV9 to TRBJ1-2; D is perhaps TRBD1 (6 bases). V lost 0 bases to trimming and J lost 0 bases, with 9 bases between them. Looked up from germline, CDR1 is SGDLS and CDR2 is YYNGEE. This CDR3 has 15 amino acids. The CDR3 is CASSVVAGANYGYTF. The CDR3, as DNA: TGTGCCAGCAGCGTAGTGGCAGGGGCTAACTATGGCTACACCTTC.

This clonotype was counted at least ten times. The chain carries TRBV4-2 and TRBJ2-1; tentative D call: TRBD1 (5 bases). Germline V gene data show CDR1 as LGHNA and CDR2 as YNFKEQ. This CDR3 has 16 residues. V was trimmed by 0 bases and J by 6 bases, leaving 15 bases between them. The CDR3 reads CASSQEMSGISNEQFF. In nucleotides, the CDR3 is TGTGCCAGCAGCCAAGAGATGTCAGGGATTAGCAATGAGCAGTTCTTC.

This rearrangement joins TRBV20-1 to TRBJ1-5; the match to TRBD1 covers 8 bases. The CDR3 is 14 amino acids. The germline CDR1 and CDR2 sequences are DFQATT and SNEGSKA (reference sequence). The J segment lost 5 bases and the V segment lost 7 bases, leaving 10 bases of the junction unmatched. CDR3 coding DNA: TGCAGTGGGACAGGACAGGGAGACGATCAGCCCCAGCATTTT. It specifies CSGTGQGDDQPQHF.

This clonotype was picked up a small number of times. This rearrangement joins TRBV6-2 or TRBV6-3 to TRBJ1-1; D is undetermined. Deletions cut 5 bases from V and 1 base from J, with 11 bases between. CDR3 length equals 14 residues. Germline CDR1 MNHEY, CDR2 SVGEGT. The CDR3 DNA reads TGTGCCAGCAGTACCCCAGCTACGAACACTGAAGCTTTCTTT. It is translated as CASSTPATNTEAFF.

This clonotype has at least ten counts. The rearrangement joins TRBV28 to TRBJ1-2, with no clear D. The CDR3 has 15 amino acids. Deletions cut 2 bases from V and 1 base from J, with 11 bases between. Germline CDR1 is MDHEN and CDR2 is SYDVKM. The CDR3 protein is CASSLDREDNYGYTF. The CDR3 coding sequence is TGTGCCAGCAGTTTAGACCGGGAGGATAACTATGGCTACACCTTC.

In this sample, this clonotype turned up many times. V gene TRBV7-2 combines with J gene TRBJ1-1; D possibly corresponds to TRBD1 (6 bases). Germline-derived CDR1 and CDR2 are SGHTA and FQGNSA. CDR3 length: 16 residues. Trimming stripped 0 bases from V and 3 bases from J, with 14 bases between. CDR3 nucleotide sequence: TGTGCCAGCAGCTTAGCGGCAGGGCCAGGGGACACTGAAGCTTTCTTT. Translated: CASSLAAGPGDTEAFF.

At least ten counts were recorded for this clonotype. V usage is TRBV7-2 and J usage is TRBJ2-2; D might be TRBD1 (6 bases). The V end lost 8 bases, the J end lost 0 bases, and 13 bases lay between the germline ends. CDR3 length: 15 amino acids. The germline V gene encodes CDR1 SGHTA and CDR2 FQGNSA. CDR3 in DNA: TGTGCCAGCCAACAGGGCCGCACGAACACCGGGGAGCTGTTTTTT. Encoded protein: CASQQGRTNTGELFF.

The V and J genes are TRBV28 and TRBJ1-2, with 8 bases aligning to TRBD1. This CDR3 is 17 amino acids long. The V gene end was trimmed by 5 bases and the J gene end by 4 bases; junction bases not matched to a gene: 15. Germline V gives CDR1 MDHEN, CDR2 SYDVKM. This CDR3 is CASSPGTGLRRGYGYTF. For the CDR3, the DNA is TGTGCCAGCAGTCCGGGGACAGGCTTAAGACGGGGCTATGGCTACACCTTC.

This clonotype was detected ten times or more. At one of its ends the junction is not consistent with the germline gene, which may arise from a read error. This chain links TRBV7-7 with TRBJ2-1; D is perhaps TRBD2 (6 bases). Germline V lookup: CDR1 SSHAT, CDR2 FNYEAQ (reference sequence). The CDR3 sequence is 15 residues long. CDR3 region: CASSLGGGFMNEQFF. In nucleotides, the CDR3 is TGTGCTAGCAGCTTGGGGGGTGGTTTTATGAATGAGCAGTTCTTC.

This rearrangement joins TRBV5-5 to TRBJ1-5, with 8 bases identical to TRBD1. The CDR3 is 15 residues long. The V and J ends lost 5 bases and 1 base, in that order; junction bases with no gene match: 5. The germline V gene encodes CDR1 SGHKS and CDR2 YYEKEE (reference sequence). DNA of the CDR3: TGTGCCAGCAGTCGCCGGACAGGGAGCAATCAGCCCCAGCATTTT. Encoded protein: CASSRRTGSNQPQHF. Supplemented by reference TRBV5-5 and TRBJ1-5, the full variable domain reads DAGVTQSPTHLIKTRGQQVTLRCSPISGHKSVSWYQQVLGQGPQFIFQYYEKEERGRGNFPDRFSARQFPNYSSELNVNALLLGDSALYLCASSRRTGSNQPQHFGDGTRLSIL.

In this sample, this clonotype turned up many times. The chain has TRBV20-1 and TRBJ1-6; D unclear. V gave up 3 bases and J gave up 5 bases, with 11 bases separating them. There are 14 residues in the CDR3. Germline V CDR1 and CDR2: DFQATT, SNEGSKA (reference sequence). CDR3 nucleotides: TGCAGTGCTAGCCCGGGTCTAAATAATTCACCCCTCCACTTT. Protein sequence: CSASPGLNNSPLHF.

The rearrangement links TRBV12-3 or TRBV12-4 to TRBJ2-3; TRBD1 agrees at 8 bases. The CDR3 covers 16 residues. The V gene end was trimmed by 6 bases and the J gene end by 2 bases; junction bases not matched to a gene: 10. The CDR3 DNA follows: TGTGCCAGCAGCCTCAGGGGACAGGCGAACACAGATACGCAGTATTTT. Translating it yields CASSLRGQANTDTQYF.

This clonotype was detected ten times or more. The V call is TRBV7-2, the J call TRBJ2-2; D ambiguous. Trimming cost V 2 bases and J 6 bases, with 7 bases left between them. The CDR3 loop spans 13 amino acids. Germline V gives CDR1 SGHTA, CDR2 FQGNSA. Here the CDR3 reads CASSLNPSGELFF. For the CDR3, the DNA is TGTGCCAGCAGCTTAAATCCGTCCGGGGAGCTGTTTTTT.